The 13 T cell receptor beta chains in this list originate from one sample, sequenced in a study of blood T cells in healthy people across ages. The second PCR ran roughly 6 to 11 cycles with a sample-barcoded 5' primer and J-beta primers. TCRdb used MiXCR to reprocess the 5' RACE reads, holding one entry per CDR3 protein. The table includes 1.8 million or so distinct CDR3 sequences, about two fifths detected once. Sequencing was done on a sample of blood. The receptor set was obtained from a human donor in good health.

The chain joins TRBV4-3 to TRBJ2-7, with 8 bases aligning to TRBD2. The CDR3 is made up of 20 amino acids. Germline CDR1 reads LGHNA; CDR2 reads YSLEER. J gave up 2 bases and V 4 bases, and 22 bases lay outside the gene matches. The DNA for the CDR3 is TGCGCCAGCAGCCCGATGTGGGAACGGGGGGGCCAGATGTATCCCTACGAGCAGTACTTC. Translated, it gives CASSPMWERGGQMYPYEQYF.

In the case of this clonotype: Being one base from a much bigger clone, this may be a read error. This chain joins TRBV24-1 and TRBJ2-3, with a possible D match to TRBD2 (6 bases). V dropped 4 bases and J dropped 0 bases, with 10 bases sitting between them. The CDR3 is 15 amino acids. CDR1 is KGHDR and CDR2 is SFDVKD in the germline V gene. For the CDR3, the DNA is TGTGCCACCAGTGACCCTAGCGATAGCACAGATACGCAGTATTTT. Translated, it gives CATSDPSDSTDTQYF.

The chain carries TRBV7-2 and TRBJ1-2; D is unresolved. With 3 bases removed from V and 4 bases from J, the gap between germline ends came to 9 bases. This CDR3 has 13 amino acids. CDR1 SGHTA and CDR2 FQGNSA come from the germline V gene. In nucleotides, the CDR3 is TGTGCCAGCAGCTTGACACAGAGCTATGGCTACACCTTC. Its translation is CASSLTQSYGYTF.

This clonotype was detected a few times. CDR3 loop: CASSRLGEGHGYTF. Here the CDR3 DNA reads TGCGCCAGCAGCCGTTTAGGGGAGGGGCACGGCTACACCTTC. V is TRBV4-3 and J is TRBJ1-2; weak D call: TRBD1 (5 bases). The CDR3 is made up of 14 amino acids. Germline CDR1 reads LGHNA; CDR2 reads YSLEER. V lost 4 bases, J lost 8 bases, and 17 bases lay in between.

The chain recombines TRBV2 with TRBJ2-7; the match to TRBD1 covers 7 bases. Germline V gene sequence: CDR1 SNHLY, CDR2 FYNNEI. The J segment lost 3 bases and the V segment lost 5 bases, leaving 7 bases of the junction unmatched. CDR3 length: 14 residues. This CDR3 is CASSLGQEHYEQYF. In DNA, the CDR3 is TGTGCCAGCAGTCTCGGACAGGAACACTACGAGCAGTACTTC.

A few counts support this clonotype. The chain combines TRBV20-1 with TRBJ2-4, with D tentatively TRBD1 (5 bases). The J call may not be correct, given that the DNA end is closer to TRBJ2-7. Germline CDR1 reads DFQATT; CDR2 reads SNEGSKA (reference sequence). The CDR3 is 14 amino acids. The CDR3 nucleotides are TGCAGTGCTCGACAGTTATCGAAAGAATACGAGCAGTACTTC. Protein sequence: CSARQLSKEYEQYF.

This clonotype occurred many times. The chain has TRBV7-3 and TRBJ2-5, with D maybe TRBD2 (5 bases). V dropped 2 bases and J dropped 5 bases, with 12 bases sitting between them. The CDR3 is 14 residues long. Germline values: CDR1 SGHTA, CDR2 FQGTGA. The CDR3 region is CASSLGGDAETQYF. CDR3 DNA: TGTGCCAGCAGCTTAGGAGGCGACGCGGAGACCCAGTACTTC.

The V call is TRBV29-1, the J call TRBJ1-1, with D uncertain. Germline CDR1 is SQVTM and CDR2 is ANQGSEA. V lost 4 bases, J lost 11 bases, and 17 bases lay in between. This CDR3 contains 12 residues. Here the CDR3 reads CSVVGGPDRAFF. CDR3 nucleotide sequence: TGCAGCGTTGTGGGCGGGCCGGATCGTGCTTTCTTT.

A few counts support this clonotype. The rearrangement links TRBV20-1 to TRBJ1-3; maybe TRBD1 (6 bases). The germline V gene encodes CDR1 DFQATT and CDR2 SNEGSKA (reference sequence). This CDR3 contains 15 residues. V lost 3 bases and J 0 bases, leaving 12 bases between the germline ends. CDR3 sequence (DNA): TGCAGTGCTAGCCGAACAGGGAGCTCTGGAAACACCATATATTTT. Translation gives CSASRTGSSGNTIYF.

A single count supports this clonotype. The rearrangement uses TRBV20-1 and TRBJ1-2; 8 bases line up with TRBD1. The CDR3 contains 14 residues. Looked up from germline, CDR1 is DFQATT and CDR2 is SNEGSKA (reference sequence). Trimming cost V 0 bases and J 8 bases; bases outside gene matches: 8. CDR3 in DNA: TGCAGTGCTAGAGACCGGGGACAGGTATTCGGCTACACCTTC. Translating gives CSARDRGQVFGYTF.

This chain links TRBV5-1 with TRBJ2-7, with D perhaps assigned TRBD1 or TRBD2 (5 bases each). V lost 5 bases and J lost 3, with 21 bases in between. The CDR3 has 16 residues. Germline V lookup: CDR1 SGHRS, CDR2 YFSETQ. CDR3 sequence (DNA): TGCGCCAGCAGTTTCCGGGAACCGGGGCCGCTCTACGAGCAGTACTTC. This codes for CASSFREPGPLYEQYF. The full variable domain, with the rest looked up from reference TRBV5-1 and TRBJ2-7, is KAGVTQTPRYLIKTRGQQVTLSCSPISGHRSVSWYQQTPGQGLQFLFEYFSETQRNKGNFPGRFSGRQFSNSRSEMNVSTLELGDSALYLCASSFREPGPLYEQYFGPGTRLTVT.

The chain couples TRBV5-1 to TRBJ2-5, with D perhaps given as TRBD1 or TRBD2 (5 bases each). V lost 0 bases, J lost 3 bases, and 12 bases lay in between. Germline V gene sequence: CDR1 SGHRS, CDR2 YFSETQ. The CDR3 runs 15 residues. The CDR3: CASSLGDGLEETQYF. CDR3 bases: TGCGCCAGCAGCTTGGGGGACGGACTGGAAGAGACCCAGTACTTC.

The genes are TRBV28 and TRBJ1-2; D is uncertain. The CDR3 loop spans 10 amino acids. Germline assignment: CDR1 MDHEN and CDR2 SYDVKM. The V end was cut by 8 bases, the J end by 7 bases, with 8 bases between. The CDR3 region has the DNA TGTGCCAGCGAGAAGTTTGGCTACACCTTC. It encodes CASEKFGYTF.